The clone carrying this T cell receptor (beta chain) was seen repeatedly, ten times or more. Its antigen is undetermined. The entry originates in a study of identical twins. Study-wide results and caveats: Monozygotic twins shared more out-of-frame TCR alpha than recombination models predicted.

This CDR3 spans 15 amino acids. Per the germline V gene, CDR1 is DFQATT and CDR2 is SNEGSKA (reference sequence). Germline trimming cut 1 base from V and 1 base from J; bases unmatched to any gene: 1. A universal primer binding site was introduced by template switching. The final cDNA contained unique molecular identifiers. Each CDR3 protein gets one entry after TCRdb re-called the 5' RACE reads with MiXCR. The profile covers approximately 890,000 distinct CDR3 sequences, with 9% to 15% appearing a single time and 1.5% to 2% taken by the ten largest. These data were also filed under a second study, of yellow fever vaccine responses in identical twins. That work contributes: In identical twins, vaccine T cell responses appeared partly shared and partly individual.

The V call is TRBV20-1, the J call TRBJ1-1, with 12 bases fitting TRBD1. This clonotype was obtained from a young woman in good health. Sequencing was done on a sample of PBMCs. The CDR3 protein is CSARAGQGANTEAFF. The CDR3 nucleotides are TGCAGTGCTAGAGCGGGACAGGGGGCGAACACTGAAGCTTTCTTT.